This record covers a single T cell receptor beta chain. What it binds is unknown. The record originates from a study of T-cell memory formation after mild COVID-19. Study-level information: There were largely donor-specific TCR clusters.

With 5 bases clipped from V and 5 bases from J, the junction kept 8 bases outside the gene matches. In germline, CDR1 is MNHEY, CDR2 SVGAGI. This CDR3 spans 14 amino acids. General study points: Mainly in CM and EM were contracting CD4+ clones; CD8+ were in EMRA. Day 15 to 85 contractors were CD4/CD8 balanced; later expanders leaned CD4+.

TCRdb processed the 5' RACE reads anew with MiXCR; each CDR3 protein has one entry. The repertoire has approximately 300,000 distinct CDR3 sequences, approximately 19% of them found once; the top ten carry approximately 21%. This receptor was identified in a man aged 18-30 years who had mild COVID-19 (a few samples of this study predate the infection). Cell type and time point are not known. J is TRBJ1-2 and V is TRBV6-5; TRBD1 aligns across 7 bases. The source material was PBMCs or a T cell subset sorted from them (not recorded which). CDR3 residues: CASSPTGILYGYTF. The CDR3 nucleotides are TGTGCCAGCAGTCCGACAGGGATACTTTATGGCTACACCTTC.